This T cell receptor (beta chain) stems from a study of cytomegalovirus exposure and HLA in healthy donors. General study findings and limits: One variant, a missense change in DCLRE1C, was linked in a later analysis to TCR beta V- and J-gene trimming. The study recorded 164 TCR beta chains that were cytomegalovirus-associated.

Worth noting for this clone: Its antigen is not identified.

Everyone who donated was a healthy bone marrow donor. It was with 60 Vbeta and 13 Jbeta primers that the PCR ran. The assay was immunoSEQ multiplex PCR, and TCRdb's table has in-frame clones only and misses some. The data show roughly 110,000 clones, with over 75% seen just once and 3.6% held by the top ten. Germline CDR1 is SGHVS and CDR2 is FNYEAQ. Germline trimming cut 4 bases from V and 6 bases from J; bases unmatched to any gene: 3. The CDR3 consists of 14 residues. Sample: PBMCs. This chain uses TRBV7-6 with TRBJ2-1; TRBD1 agrees at 10 bases. The TCR originated in a man aged 55 to 69 in good health and CMV-seronegative. The CDR3 spells CASSSRTGGNEQFF. The DNA for the CDR3 is TGTGCCAGCAGCTCCCGGACAGGGGGCAATGAGCAGTTCTTC. The full variable domain, with the rest looked up from reference TRBV7-6 and TRBJ2-1, is GAGVSQSPRYKVTKRGQDVALRCDPISGHVSLYWYRQALGQGPEFLTYFNYEAQQDKSGLPNDRFSAERPEGSISTLTIQRTEQRDSAMYRCASSSRTGGNEQFFGPGTRLTVL.